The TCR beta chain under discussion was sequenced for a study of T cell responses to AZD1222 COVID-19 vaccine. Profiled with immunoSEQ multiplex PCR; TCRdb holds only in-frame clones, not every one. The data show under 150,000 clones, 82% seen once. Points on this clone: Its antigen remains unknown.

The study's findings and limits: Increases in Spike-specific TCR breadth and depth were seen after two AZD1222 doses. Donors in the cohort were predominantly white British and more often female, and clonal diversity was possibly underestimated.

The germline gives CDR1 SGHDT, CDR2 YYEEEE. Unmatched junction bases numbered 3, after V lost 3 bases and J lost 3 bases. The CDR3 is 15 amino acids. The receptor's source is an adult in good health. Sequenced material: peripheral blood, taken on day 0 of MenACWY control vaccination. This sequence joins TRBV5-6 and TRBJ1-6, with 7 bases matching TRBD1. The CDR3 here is CASSSDRFYNSPLHF. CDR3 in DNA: TGTGCCAGCAGCTCGGACAGGTTCTATAATTCACCCCTCCACTTT.